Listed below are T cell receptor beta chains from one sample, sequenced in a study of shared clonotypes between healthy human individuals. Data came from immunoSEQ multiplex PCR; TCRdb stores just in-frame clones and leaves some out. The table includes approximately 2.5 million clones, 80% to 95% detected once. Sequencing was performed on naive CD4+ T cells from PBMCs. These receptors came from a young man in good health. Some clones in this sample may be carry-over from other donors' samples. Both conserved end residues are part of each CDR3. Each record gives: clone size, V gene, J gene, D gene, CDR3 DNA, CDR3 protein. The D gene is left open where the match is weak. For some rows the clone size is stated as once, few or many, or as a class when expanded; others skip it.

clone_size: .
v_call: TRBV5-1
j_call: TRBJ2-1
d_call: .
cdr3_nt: TGCGCCAGCAGCCTCCCCTACAATGAGCAGTTCTTC
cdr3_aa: CASSLPYNEQFF

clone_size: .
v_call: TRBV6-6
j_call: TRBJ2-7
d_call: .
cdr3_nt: TGTGCCAGCAGTACCAAAGACGAGCAGTACTTC
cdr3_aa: CASSTKDEQYF

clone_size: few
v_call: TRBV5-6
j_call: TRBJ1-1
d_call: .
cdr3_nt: TGTGCCAGCAGCCACGACACTGAAGCTTTCTTT
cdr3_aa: CASSHDTEAFF

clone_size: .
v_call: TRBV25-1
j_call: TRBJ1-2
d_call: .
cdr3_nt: TGTGCCAGCAGCCGAACAGGGCCCTATGGCTACACCTTC
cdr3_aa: CASSRTGPYGYTF

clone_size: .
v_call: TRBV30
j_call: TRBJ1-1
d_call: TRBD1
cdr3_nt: TGTGCCTGGGGGGGACAGATGAACACTGAAGCTTTCTTT
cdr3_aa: CAWGGQMNTEAFF

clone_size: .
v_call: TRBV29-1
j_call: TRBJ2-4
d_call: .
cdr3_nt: TGCAGCGTTACCGAGGGCATTCAGTACTTC
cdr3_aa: CSVTEGIQYF

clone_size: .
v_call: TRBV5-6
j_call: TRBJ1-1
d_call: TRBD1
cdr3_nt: TGTGCCAGCAGCCCCCGGGACAGGGGAACTGAAGCTTTCTTT
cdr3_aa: CASSPRDRGTEAFF

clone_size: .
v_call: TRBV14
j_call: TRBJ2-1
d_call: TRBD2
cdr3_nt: TGTGCCAGCAGCACTCTCCTAGCGGGAGATGAGCAGTTCTTC
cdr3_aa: CASSTLLAGDEQFF

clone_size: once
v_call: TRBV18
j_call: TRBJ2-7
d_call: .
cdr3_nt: TGTGCCAGCTCACCCTTTACCAGCCGAAGCTCCTACGAGCAGTACTTC
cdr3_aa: CASSPFTSRSSYEQYF

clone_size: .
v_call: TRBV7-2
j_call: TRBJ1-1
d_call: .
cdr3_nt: TGTGCCAGCAGCTTAGGGACAACGAACACTGAAGCTTTCTTT
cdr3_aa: CASSLGTTNTEAFF